Following are 12 T cell receptor beta chains from one sample sequenced in a study of blood T cell repertoires in COVID-19. The table came from immunoSEQ multiplex PCR; TCRdb's copy has only in-frame clones and leaves some out. Here the sample spans 150,000 or so clones, 80% to 90% being singletons. The material sequenced was peripheral blood. The receptors originated from a man older than 75 with acute or convalescent COVID-19.

V is TRBV12-3 or TRBV12-4 and J is TRBJ2-7; tentatively, D is TRBD1 (5 bases). Trimming stripped 2 bases from V and 7 bases from J, with 6 bases between. CDR3 size: 11 residues. CDR3 loop: CASSLRQEQYF. In DNA form, the CDR3 reads TGTGCCAGCAGTTTAAGACAGGAGCAGTACTTC.

The rearrangement uses TRBV29-1 and TRBJ2-7; 7 bases map to TRBD1. Per the germline V gene, CDR1 is SQVTM and CDR2 is ANQGSEA. Trimming took 7 bases from V and 2 from J; bases not matched to a gene: 2. The CDR3 sequence is 11 residues long. The CDR3 DNA follows: TGCAGCGCCGGGACAGCCTACGAGCAGTACTTC. Its protein product is CSAGTAYEQYF.

The chain recombines TRBV7-3 with TRBJ2-6; TRBD1 is a possible D gene (6 bases). CDR3 length: 15 amino acids. Deletions cut 5 bases from V and 3 bases from J, with 11 bases between. The germline V gene encodes CDR1 SGHTA and CDR2 FQGTGA. CDR3 protein: CASSPTGSGANVLTF. CDR3 sequence (DNA): TGTGCCAGCAGCCCAACAGGGAGTGGGGCCAACGTCCTGACTTTC.

The chain carries TRBV6-6 and TRBJ2-5, with unresolved D. V was pared by 0 bases and J by 9 bases, with 11 bases between. The CDR3 runs 13 residues. Germline V gene sequence: CDR1 MNHNY, CDR2 SVGAGI (reference sequence). The chain's CDR3 is CASSYSKLESQYF. As DNA, the CDR3 is TGTGCCAGCAGTTACTCGAAACTGGAGTCCCAGTACTTC.

The V gene is TRBV2, the J gene TRBJ1-2; D is perhaps TRBD1 (5 bases). Trimming took 2 bases from V and 6 from J, leaving 10 bases between them. The CDR3 totals 13 residues. Germline lookup yields CDR1 SNHLY and CDR2 FYNNEI. CDR3 amino acids: CASSESGGNGYTF. CDR3 coding DNA: TGTGCCAGCAGTGAATCCGGGGGAAATGGCTACACCTTC.

This rearrangement joins TRBV5-1 to TRBJ2-5; 14 bases are shared with TRBD2. V lost 4 bases, J lost 4 bases, and 6 bases stayed unmatched. This CDR3 has 16 residues. Per germline, CDR1 SGHRS and CDR2 YFSETQ. CDR3 nucleotides: TGCGCCAGCAGCGCGGGACTAGCGGGAGAATTAGAGACCCAGTACTTC. Translating it yields CASSAGLAGELETQYF.

CDR3 in amino acids: CASSLMGPQYF. The DNA of the CDR3 is TGTGCCAGCAGTTTAATGGGGCCCCAGTACTTC. This rearrangement joins TRBV28 to TRBJ2-5; perhaps TRBD1 as D (5 bases). The CDR3 contains 11 residues. With 2 bases removed from V and 9 bases from J, the gap between germline ends came to 7 bases. Germline assignment: CDR1 MDHEN and CDR2 SYDVKM.

The chain combines TRBV30 with TRBJ2-7; the match to TRBD1 covers 8 bases. Germline V gene sequence: CDR1 GTSNPN, CDR2 SVGIG (reference sequence). The CDR3 sequence is 15 residues long. V was clipped by 3 bases and J by 2 bases; unmatched bases: 9. The CDR3 protein is CAWRPGTGGAYEQYF. The CDR3 nucleotides are TGTGCCTGGAGACCCGGGACAGGCGGGGCCTACGAGCAGTACTTC.

The chain employs TRBV27 and TRBJ2-1, with 10 bases aligning to TRBD2. Germline CDR1 and CDR2: MNHEY and SMNVEV (reference sequence). The trim removed 6 bases at V and 4 bases at J, leaving 12 bases unmatched. The CDR3 has 17 amino acids. This chain's CDR3 is CASSPDLTSGLYNEQFF. CDR3 nucleotide sequence: TGTGCCAGCAGCCCCGACCTGACTAGCGGGCTATACAATGAGCAGTTCTTC.

The chain links TRBV7-2 to TRBJ2-7, with 8 bases that match TRBD1. From germline, CDR1 is SGHTA and CDR2 FQGNSA. CDR3 length: 14 residues. Losses at the gene ends were 3 bases for V and 2 bases for J; bases not matched to a gene: 3. CDR3 amino acids: CASSLQGAPYEQYF. CDR3 nucleotides: TGTGCCAGCAGCTTGCAGGGGGCCCCCTACGAGCAGTACTTC.

This clone was seen only once. The chain uses TRBV20-1 and TRBJ1-4; D possibly corresponds to TRBD1 (5 bases). The germline V and J ends were trimmed by 3 bases and 3 bases, with 14 bases remaining between them. This CDR3 region has 15 residues. From germline, CDR1 is DFQATT and CDR2 SNEGSKA (reference sequence). CDR3 sequence: CSASRQGLSNEKLFF. The CDR3 DNA reads TGCAGTGCTAGTCGGCAGGGATTGTCTAATGAAAAACTGTTTTTT.

The chain employs TRBV19 and TRBJ1-2; 7 bases are a match to TRBD1. CDR3 size: 15 residues. Germline values: CDR1 LNHDA, CDR2 SQIVND (reference sequence). The junction had 11 bases not matched to a gene; V was cut back by 2 bases and J by 8 bases. CDR3 sequence (DNA): TGTGCCAGTAGTATAAGTAGACAGGGCAAAGGCGGCTACACCTTC. Protein product: CASSISRQGKGGYTF.